These T cell receptor beta chains were read from a single sample in a study of blood T cell repertoires in COVID-19. This table comes from immunoSEQ multiplex PCR, and its TCRdb copy is limited to in-frame clones, with some not included. The repertoire holds 170,000 or so clones, approximately 85% seen once, with 6.2% in the top ten. Sequenced input: PBMCs or T cells enriched from blood (not recorded which). The source of these receptors is a man in his forties who had recovered from COVID-19. CDR3s include the opening cysteine and the closing phenylalanine or tryptophan. D genes are given only for firm matches. Only part of the rows carry a size: once, few, many, or a class if the clone is expanded.

D gene	clone size	J gene	V gene	CDR3 DNA	CDR3 protein
NA	few	TRBJ2-7	TRBV7-9	TGTGCCAGCAGCTTAGCCAGGACTAACCACTACGAGCAGTACTTC	CASSLARTNHYEQYF
NA	NA	TRBJ1-3	TRBV9	TGTGCCAGCAGCGAGCCTCACGGTAACACCATATATTTT	CASSEPHGNTIYF
TRBD2	NA	TRBJ2-7	TRBV28	TGTGCCAGCAGTCCCCCGACTAGCGGGGTCTACGAGCAGTACTTC	CASSPPTSGVYEQYF
TRBD1	NA	TRBJ1-5	TRBV2	TGTGCCAGCAGTGAAAGGGACAGGGGTCAGCCCCAGCATTTT	CASSERDRGQPQHF
TRBD1	NA	TRBJ1-1	TRBV5-1	TGCGCCAGCAGCCTCCAGGGGGTTAACACTGAAGCTTTCTTT	CASSLQGVNTEAFF
TRBD1	NA	TRBJ2-3	TRBV9	TGTGCCAGCAGCGCGGGACAGGGGAGAGATACGCAGTATTTT	CASSAGQGRDTQYF
NA	NA	TRBJ2-1	TRBV7-3	TGTGCCAGCAGCTTAGGATCAAGCGGTCCTAGCTCCTACAATGAGCAGTTCTTC	CASSLGSSGPSSYNEQFF
NA	NA	TRBJ2-7	TRBV3-1/TRBV3-2	TGTGCCAGCAGCCAAGAATTCCGGGACTACGAGCAGTACTTC	CASSQEFRDYEQYF
NA	NA	TRBJ1-2	TRBV25-1	TGTGCCAGCAGCCAAATGGTCGGAGGACCCTATGGCTACACCTTC	CASSQMVGGPYGYTF
TRBD1	NA	TRBJ1-4	TRBV9	TGTGCCAGCAGCGCAAAAGACAGGGCTAATGAAAAACTGTTTTTT	CASSAKDRANEKLFF
NA	NA	TRBJ2-3	TRBV2	TGTGCCAGCAGTGAAACAGGGTTAGGGACAGATACGCAGTATTTT	CASSETGLGTDTQYF
TRBD1	NA	TRBJ1-2	TRBV7-3	TGTGCCAGCAGCTTAACCGGACAGGGGGGCGGCTACACCTTC	CASSLTGQGGGYTF
NA	NA	TRBJ1-5	TRBV28	TGTGCCAGCATAGACGGGGGTCAGCCCCAGCATTTT	CASIDGGQPQHF
NA	NA	TRBJ2-1	TRBV6-5	TGTGCCAGCAGTTACTTGGCGGGTTACAATGAGCAGTTCTTC	CASSYLAGYNEQFF
NA	once	TRBJ2-2	TRBV30	TGTGGAGGAGCGGAAGATTTGGGCACCGGGGAGCTGTTTTTT	CGGAEDLGTGELFF
TRBD1	NA	TRBJ1-4	TRBV5-4	TGTGCCAGCAGCCCCCGGGACAGTCACGAAAAACTGTTTTTT	CASSPRDSHEKLFF
NA	NA	TRBJ1-1	TRBV5-1	TGCGCCAGCAGCTTGGAGGCAGACATGAACACTGAAGCTTTCTTT	CASSLEADMNTEAFF
TRBD1	NA	TRBJ1-3	TRBV2	TGTGCCAGCTTCGGTGTGGGAGACAGGGGACCTGGAAACACCATATATTTT	CASFGVGDRGPGNTIYF
NA	few	TRBJ1-4	TRBV2	TGTGCCAGCAGGGTGGACGGGACTCCCTCTGAAAAACTGTTTTTT	CASRVDGTPSEKLFF
TRBD1	NA	TRBJ1-1	TRBV6-5	TGTGCCAGCAGGGAGTGGACAGGGGCGCTTGGGGCTTTCTTT	CASREWTGALGAFF
NA	NA	TRBJ1-1	TRBV19	TGTGCCAGTAGTATAATCGGTGGTCGTTCCACTGAAGCTTTCTTT	CASSIIGGRSTEAFF
NA	NA	TRBJ2-1	TRBV3-1/TRBV3-2	TGTGCCAGCAGCCAAGAGGGTCTCTTGAGGACTTCCTACAATGAGCAGTTCTTC	CASSQEGLLRTSYNEQFF
NA	NA	TRBJ2-7	TRBV3-1/TRBV3-2	TGTGCCAGCAGCCAAGGGCCCTCCGTAGCGGACTCCTACGAGCAGTACTTC	CASSQGPSVADSYEQYF
NA	NA	TRBJ1-6	TRBV9	TGTGCCAGCAGCGTAGGCAACGGTGATTCACCCCTCCACTTT	CASSVGNGDSPLHF
NA	NA	TRBJ2-7	TRBV5-4	TGTGCCAGCAGCTTGGACCCCTCGATGCGGGAGCAGTACTTC	CASSLDPSMREQYF
NA	NA	TRBJ2-7	TRBV15	TGTGCCACCAGCCGGACCGGGACTTCCTACGAGCAGTACTTC	CATSRTGTSYEQYF
NA	NA	TRBJ2-7	TRBV7-9	TGTGCCAGCAGCCCCTCTAGCCTTAGCTACGAGCAGTACTTC	CASSPSSLSYEQYF
TRBD1	NA	TRBJ2-2	TRBV30	TGTGCCTGGAGTAACACAGGGGCCGGGGAGCTGTTTTTT	CAWSNTGAGELFF
NA	NA	TRBJ1-6	TRBV28	TGTGCCAGCAGTGGGGGGGCATCCTATAATTCACCCCTCCACTTT	CASSGGASYNSPLHF
TRBD2	NA	TRBJ2-1	TRBV4-2	TGTGCCAGCAGTCGCAGTAGCGGGAATCAATACAATGAGCAGTTCTTC	CASSRSSGNQYNEQFF
TRBD1	NA	TRBJ2-7	TRBV18	TGTGCCAGCTCACCCGTCCAGGGGGCCCACGAGCAGTACTTC	CASSPVQGAHEQYF
NA	NA	TRBJ1-2	TRBV18	TGTGCCAGCTCACCACCGACAGACTATGGCTACACCTTC	CASSPPTDYGYTF
TRBD1	NA	TRBJ2-3	TRBV7-8	TGTGCCAGCAGCTTGCGGACAGGGGGCACAGATACGCAGTATTTT	CASSLRTGGTDTQYF
NA	NA	TRBJ1-4	TRBV25-1	TGTGCCAGCAGCTATGGGGGGGGCGTAGGGGAAAAACTGTTTTTT	CASSYGGGVGEKLFF
TRBD1	NA	TRBJ1-1	TRBV5-1	TGCGCCAGCAGCTATGCCGGGACAGGGGGAGGTACTGAAGCTTTCTTT	CASSYAGTGGGTEAFF
NA	NA	TRBJ2-7	TRBV2	TGTGCCAGCAGTTGGACAGCCTACGAGCAGTACTTC	CASSWTAYEQYF
TRBD1	NA	TRBJ1-3	TRBV7-6	TGTGCCAGCAGCTTAGGGGGGACCGGGACAGTAATAGCTGGAAACACCATATATTTT	CASSLGGTGTVIAGNTIYF
NA	NA	TRBJ2-3	TRBV5-4	TGTGCCAGCATCTCGAGGGGGTCTAGCACAGATACGCAGTATTTT	CASISRGSSTDTQYF
NA	NA	TRBJ1-2	TRBV5-6	TGTGCCAGCAGCTCTAGCGCGGGCCGCGACTATGGCTACACCTTC	CASSSSAGRDYGYTF
NA	NA	TRBJ1-2	TRBV30	TGTGCCTGGAACACAATCAGGGGATTGGACTATGGCTACACCTTC	CAWNTIRGLDYGYTF
NA	NA	TRBJ2-7	TRBV10-1	TGCGCCAGCGGACCAGCGGGGACAACCTACGAGCAGTACTTC	CASGPAGTTYEQYF
NA	NA	TRBJ2-3	TRBV21-1	TGTGCCAGCAGCAATGCAGGCAGGGGGTTCCGCACAGATACGCAGTATTTT	CASSNAGRGFRTDTQYF
TRBD2	NA	TRBJ2-7	TRBV3-1/TRBV3-2	TGTGCCAGCAGCCAAGTTCGCGGGAGGGCTTACGAGCAGTACTTC	CASSQVRGRAYEQYF
NA	NA	TRBJ1-2	TRBV6-5	TGTGCCAGCACCCGGACTGCTAACTATGGCTACACCTTC	CASTRTANYGYTF
NA	NA	TRBJ1-5	TRBV28	TGTGCCAGCAGTTTACATTTGCAGGGGCAGCCCCAGCATTTT	CASSLHLQGQPQHF
TRBD2	NA	TRBJ2-3	TRBV7-6	TGTGCCAGCAGCTCAACGCTAGCGGGAGGTCCCCCCCGCCCTAGCACAGATACGCAGTATTTT	CASSSTLAGGPPRPSTDTQYF
TRBD1	NA	TRBJ1-5	TRBV3-1/TRBV3-2	TGTGCCAGCAGCCAGGAGGGGGCGTTTCAGCCCCAGCATTTT	CASSQEGAFQPQHF
NA	NA	TRBJ2-7	TRBV5-6	TGTGCCAGCAGCCCCATAGGGGGCGAGCAGTACTTC	CASSPIGGEQYF
NA	NA	TRBJ1-1	TRBV7-9	TGTGCCAGCAGCTTAGGACACATAAACACTGAAGCTTTCTTT	CASSLGHINTEAFF
NA	NA	TRBJ1-1	TRBV6-5	TGTGCCAGCAGTCCCGATTTTCGAAGCACGACTGAAGCTTTCTTT	CASSPDFRSTTEAFF
TRBD1	NA	TRBJ1-1	TRBV6-5	TGTGCCAGCAGGGCCTCGACAGGGACCAACACTGAAGCTTTCTTT	CASRASTGTNTEAFF
NA	NA	TRBJ2-2	TRBV12-3/TRBV12-4	TGTGCCAGCACCCTCAGTACCGGGGAGCTGTTTTTT	CASTLSTGELFF
NA	NA	TRBJ2-1	TRBV19	TGTGCCAGTAGTCCTAGTTTCAATGAGCAGTTCTTC	CASSPSFNEQFF
TRBD1	NA	TRBJ1-1	TRBV5-5	TGTGCCAGCAGAACCGGGACAGGGGGCACTGAAGCTTTCTTT	CASRTGTGGTEAFF